This TCR beta chain was retrieved from a study of vaccination and CD4 T cells after COVID-19. This clonotype was observed a handful of times. Its specificity is unknown. J gave up 7 bases and V 4 bases, and 8 bases lay outside the gene matches. Germline V gene lookup returns CDR1 SGHTA and CDR2 FQGTGA. The CDR3 has 15 amino acids. Notes on the study in general: Reactive clonotype counts went from median 21 after infection to roughly 40 after vaccination, nonsignificantly.

Oncomine TCR Beta short-read sequencing was applied to DNA from cultured CD4+ T cells. TCRdb recomputed calls from the PCR reads with MiXCR, one row per CDR3 protein. The sample yields about 8,900 distinct CDR3 sequences, around 60% seen once. Sample treatment: approximately nine-day PBMC culture with coronavirus spike peptide pools or control peptides (ViraFEST assay). The ViraFEST method relied on peptide pools to expand antigen-specific T cells, followed by TCR sequencing. The receptor was derived from a human donor who had recovered from COVID-19. The chain combines TRBV7-3 with TRBJ2-1; 9 nucleotides line up with TRBD2. What was sequenced was CD4+ T cells from blood, cultured in vitro. CDR3 in amino acids: CASSSVAGVLNEQFF. CDR3 DNA sequence: TGTGCCAGCAGCTCAGTAGCGGGAGTCCTTAATGAGCAGTTCTTC.